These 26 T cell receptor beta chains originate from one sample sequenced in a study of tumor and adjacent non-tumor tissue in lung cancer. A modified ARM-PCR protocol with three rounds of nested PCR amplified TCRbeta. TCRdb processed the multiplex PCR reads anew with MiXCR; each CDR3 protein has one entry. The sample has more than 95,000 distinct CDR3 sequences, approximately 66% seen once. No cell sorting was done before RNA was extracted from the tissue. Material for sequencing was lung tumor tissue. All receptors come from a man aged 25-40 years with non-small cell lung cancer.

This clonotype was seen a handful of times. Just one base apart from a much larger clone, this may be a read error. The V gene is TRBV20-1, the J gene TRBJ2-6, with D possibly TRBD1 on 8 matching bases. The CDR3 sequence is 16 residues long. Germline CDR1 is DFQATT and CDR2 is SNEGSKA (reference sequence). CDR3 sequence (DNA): TGCAGTGCCCAGAGACAGGGGAGGGCTGGGGCCAACATCCTGACTTTC. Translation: CSAQRQGRAGANILTF.

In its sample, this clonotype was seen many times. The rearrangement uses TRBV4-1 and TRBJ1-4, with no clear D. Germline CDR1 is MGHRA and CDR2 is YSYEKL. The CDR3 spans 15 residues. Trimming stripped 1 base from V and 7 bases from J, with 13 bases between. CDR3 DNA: TGCGCCAGCAGCCAAGTCGACCAACGGGGTGAAAAACTGTTTTTT. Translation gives CASSQVDQRGEKLFF.

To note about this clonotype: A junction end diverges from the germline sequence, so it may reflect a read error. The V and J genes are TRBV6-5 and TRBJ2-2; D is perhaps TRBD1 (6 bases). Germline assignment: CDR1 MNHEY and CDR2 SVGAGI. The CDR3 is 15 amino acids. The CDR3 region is CASSRQVLGTRELFF. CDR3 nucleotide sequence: TGTGCCAGCAGTCGACAGGTCCTGGGCACCCGGGAGCTGTTTTTT.

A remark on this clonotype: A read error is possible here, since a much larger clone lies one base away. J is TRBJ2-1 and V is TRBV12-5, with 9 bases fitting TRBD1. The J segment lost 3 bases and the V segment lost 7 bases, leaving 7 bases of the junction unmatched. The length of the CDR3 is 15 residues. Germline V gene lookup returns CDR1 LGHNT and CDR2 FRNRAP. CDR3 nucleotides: TGTGCTAGTGAACGCGGGACAGGGAGCTACAATGAGCAGTTCTTC. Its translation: CASERGTGSYNEQFF.

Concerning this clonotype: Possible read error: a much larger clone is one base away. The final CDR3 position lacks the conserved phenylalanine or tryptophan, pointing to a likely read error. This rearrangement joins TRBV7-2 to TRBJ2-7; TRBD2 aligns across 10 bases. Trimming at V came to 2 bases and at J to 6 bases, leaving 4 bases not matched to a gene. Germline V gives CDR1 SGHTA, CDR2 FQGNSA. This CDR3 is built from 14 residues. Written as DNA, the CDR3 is TGTGCCAGCAGCTTACTGGGACTAGCGAGCGAGCAGTACTCC. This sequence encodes CASSLLGLASEQYS.

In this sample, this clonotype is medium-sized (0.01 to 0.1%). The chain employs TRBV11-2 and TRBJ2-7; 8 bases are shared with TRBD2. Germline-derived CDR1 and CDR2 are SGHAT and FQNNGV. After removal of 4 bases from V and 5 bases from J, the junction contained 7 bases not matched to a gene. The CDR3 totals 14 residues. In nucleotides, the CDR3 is TGTGCCAGCAGCTCCGGCGGGAGGCTCAACGAGCAGTACTTC. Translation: CASSSGGRLNEQYF.

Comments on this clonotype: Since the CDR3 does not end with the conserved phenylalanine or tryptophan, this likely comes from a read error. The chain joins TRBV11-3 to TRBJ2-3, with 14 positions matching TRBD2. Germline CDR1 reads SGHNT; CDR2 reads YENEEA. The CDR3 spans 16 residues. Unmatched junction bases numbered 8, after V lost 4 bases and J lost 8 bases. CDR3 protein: CASSSKGLAGEFTQYI. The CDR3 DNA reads TGTGCCAGCAGCTCCAAGGGACTAGCGGGAGAATTTACGCAGTATATT.

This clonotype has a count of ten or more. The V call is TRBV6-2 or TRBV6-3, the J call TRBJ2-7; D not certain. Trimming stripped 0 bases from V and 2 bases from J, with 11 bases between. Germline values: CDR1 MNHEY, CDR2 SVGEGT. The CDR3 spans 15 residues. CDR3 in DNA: TGTGCCAGCAGTTACTCGATTCAGCTTCCCTACGAGCAGTACTTC. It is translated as CASSYSIQLPYEQYF.

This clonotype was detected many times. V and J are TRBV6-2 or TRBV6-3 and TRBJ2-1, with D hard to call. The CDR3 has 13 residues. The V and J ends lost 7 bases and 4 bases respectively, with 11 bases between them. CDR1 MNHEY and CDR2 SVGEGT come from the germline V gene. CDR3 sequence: CASTVNSYNEQFF. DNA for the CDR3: TGTGCCAGCACAGTTAACAGTTACAATGAGCAGTTCTTC.

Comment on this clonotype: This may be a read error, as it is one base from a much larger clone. The CDR3 loop reads CASRRCGTSTDTQYF. DNA for the CDR3: TGTGCCAGCAGGAGGTGTGGGACTTCCACAGATACGCAGTATTTT. The V call is TRBV6-1, the J call TRBJ2-3; the D gene is possibly TRBD2 (6 bases). The ends were cut back, 6 bases at V and 2 bases at J, with 15 bases in the middle. The CDR3 spans 15 residues. In germline, CDR1 is MNHNS, CDR2 SASEGT.

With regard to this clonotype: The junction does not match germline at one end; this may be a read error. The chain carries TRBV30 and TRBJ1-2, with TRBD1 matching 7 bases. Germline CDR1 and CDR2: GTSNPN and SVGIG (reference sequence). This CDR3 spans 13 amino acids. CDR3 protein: CAWSGDSNYDYTF. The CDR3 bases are TGTGCCTGGAGTGGGGACAGTAACTATGACTACACCTTC.

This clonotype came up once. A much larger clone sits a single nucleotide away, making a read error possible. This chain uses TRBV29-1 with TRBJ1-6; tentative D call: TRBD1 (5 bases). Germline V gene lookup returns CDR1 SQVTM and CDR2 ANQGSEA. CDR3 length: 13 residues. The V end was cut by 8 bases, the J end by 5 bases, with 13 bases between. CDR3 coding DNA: TGCAGCTTCGCTCAGGGAAATAATTCACCCCTCCACTTT. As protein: CSFAQGNNSPLHF.

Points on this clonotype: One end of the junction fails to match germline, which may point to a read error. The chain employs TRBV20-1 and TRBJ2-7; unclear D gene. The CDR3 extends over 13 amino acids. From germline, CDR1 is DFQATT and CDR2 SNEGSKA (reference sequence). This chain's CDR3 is CSAPLGGIYEQYF. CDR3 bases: TGCAGTGCCCCCCTAGGCGGTATCTACGAGCAGTATTTC.

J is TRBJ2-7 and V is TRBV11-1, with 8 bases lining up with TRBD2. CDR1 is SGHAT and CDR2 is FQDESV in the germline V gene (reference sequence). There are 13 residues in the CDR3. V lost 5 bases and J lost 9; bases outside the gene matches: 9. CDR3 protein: CASSRSGSWVQYF. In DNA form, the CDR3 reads TGTGCCAGCAGCCGCAGCGGGAGTTGGGTGCAGTACTTC.

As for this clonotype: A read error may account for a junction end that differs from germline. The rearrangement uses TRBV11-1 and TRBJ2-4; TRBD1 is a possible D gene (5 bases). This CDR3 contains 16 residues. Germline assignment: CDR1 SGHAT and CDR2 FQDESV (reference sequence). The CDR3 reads CTSTHSGRATENTQYF. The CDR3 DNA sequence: TGTACCAGCACCCACTCAGGCAGGGCGACCGAAAACACTCAGTACTTC.

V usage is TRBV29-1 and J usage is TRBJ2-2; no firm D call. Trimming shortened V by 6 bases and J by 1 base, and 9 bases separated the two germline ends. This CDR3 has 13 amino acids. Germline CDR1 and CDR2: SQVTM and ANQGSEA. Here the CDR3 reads CSVTELNTGELFF. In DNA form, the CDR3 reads TGCAGCGTCACAGAATTGAACACCGGGGAGCTGTTTTTT.

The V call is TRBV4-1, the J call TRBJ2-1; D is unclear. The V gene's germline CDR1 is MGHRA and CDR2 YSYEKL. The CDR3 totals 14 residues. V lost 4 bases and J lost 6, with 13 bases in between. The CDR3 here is CASSPRAIPNEQFF. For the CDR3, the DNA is TGCGCCAGCAGCCCCCGGGCAATTCCCAATGAGCAGTTCTTC.

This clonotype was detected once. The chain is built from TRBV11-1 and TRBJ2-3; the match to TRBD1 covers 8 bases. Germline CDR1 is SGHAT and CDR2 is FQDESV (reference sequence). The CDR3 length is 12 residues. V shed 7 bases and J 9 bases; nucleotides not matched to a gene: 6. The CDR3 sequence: CASNSGGGTQYF. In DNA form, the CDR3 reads TGTGCCAGCAATTCAGGGGGCGGGACGCAGTATTTT.

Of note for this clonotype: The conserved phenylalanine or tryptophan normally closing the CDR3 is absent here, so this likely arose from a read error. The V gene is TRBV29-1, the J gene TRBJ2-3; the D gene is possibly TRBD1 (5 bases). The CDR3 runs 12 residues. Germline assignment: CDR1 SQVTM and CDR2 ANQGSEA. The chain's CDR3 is CSVNGATDAQYL. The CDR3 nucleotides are TGCAGCGTGAACGGAGCGACAGATGCGCAGTATCTT.

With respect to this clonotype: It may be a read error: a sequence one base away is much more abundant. CDR3 coding DNA: TGTGCCGGCAGTTACTCGCGGGGTTCCTACGAGCAGTACTTC. This codes for CAGSYSRGSYEQYF. The chain links TRBV6-5 to TRBJ2-7, with a possible D match to TRBD2 (6 bases). CDR1 MNHEY and CDR2 SVGAGI come from the germline V gene. This CDR3 is 14 amino acids long.

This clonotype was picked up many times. The CDR3 reads CASSQGLGSPLHF. CDR3 in DNA: TGTGCCAGCAGTCAGGGGTTGGGTTCACCCCTCCACTTT. The V gene is TRBV6-5, the J gene TRBJ1-6; perhaps TRBD1 as D (6 bases). The CDR3 extends over 13 amino acids. Trimming took off 5 bases at V and 9 bases at J, with 11 bases between the two ends. Germline CDR1 reads MNHEY; CDR2 reads SVGAGI.

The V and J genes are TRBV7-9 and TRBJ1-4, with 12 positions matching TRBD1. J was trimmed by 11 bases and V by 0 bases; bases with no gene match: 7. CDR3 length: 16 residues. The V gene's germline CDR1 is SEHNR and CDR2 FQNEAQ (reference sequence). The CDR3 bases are TGTGCCAGCAGCTTAGCGACGGGACAGGGGGCGTCGAAACTGTTTTTT. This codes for CASSLATGQGASKLFF.

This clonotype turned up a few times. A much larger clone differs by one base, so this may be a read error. CDR3 amino acids: CAGRAGAYNNSPLHF. The CDR3 nucleotides are TGTGCCGGCAGGGCGGGAGCCTATAATAATTCACCCCTCCACTTT. The chain uses TRBV12-3 or TRBV12-4 and TRBJ1-6, with D maybe TRBD1 (5 bases). The CDR3 has 15 amino acids.

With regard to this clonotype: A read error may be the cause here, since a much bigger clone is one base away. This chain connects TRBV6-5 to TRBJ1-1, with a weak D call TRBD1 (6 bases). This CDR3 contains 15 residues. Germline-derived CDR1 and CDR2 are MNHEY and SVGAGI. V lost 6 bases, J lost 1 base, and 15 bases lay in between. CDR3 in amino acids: CASSRHREGNTEAFF. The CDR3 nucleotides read TGTGCCAGCAGCCGCCACAGGGAGGGGAACACTGAAGCTTTCTTT.

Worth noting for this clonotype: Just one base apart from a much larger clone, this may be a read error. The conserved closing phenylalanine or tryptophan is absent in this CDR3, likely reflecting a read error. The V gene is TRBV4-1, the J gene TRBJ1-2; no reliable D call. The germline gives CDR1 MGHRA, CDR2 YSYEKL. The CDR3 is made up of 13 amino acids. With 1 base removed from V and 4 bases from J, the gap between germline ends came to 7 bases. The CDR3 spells CASSQGVGYGYTL. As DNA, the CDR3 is TGCGCCAGCAGCCAAGGCGTTGGCTATGGCTACACCCTC.

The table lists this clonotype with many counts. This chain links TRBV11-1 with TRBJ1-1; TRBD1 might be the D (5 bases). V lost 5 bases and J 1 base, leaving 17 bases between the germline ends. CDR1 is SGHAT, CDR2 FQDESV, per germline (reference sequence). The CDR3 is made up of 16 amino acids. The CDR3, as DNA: TGTGCCAGCAGCGCCCCGTCGGGGCTGGAGAACACTGAAGCTTTCTTT. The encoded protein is CASSAPSGLENTEAFF.